This T cell receptor beta chain was captured in a study of T-cell memory formation after mild COVID-19. Germline assignment: CDR1 SGHTA and CDR2 FQGNSA. The CDR3 has 15 amino acids. The V end lost 2 bases, the J end lost 7 bases, and 15 bases lay between the germline ends. TCRdb used MiXCR to reprocess the 5' RACE reads, holding one entry per CDR3 protein. The data contain fewer than 200,000 distinct CDR3 sequences, 18% of them seen just once; the ten biggest clones take up 3.9%. Worth noting for this clonotype: Its antigen is unidentified.

Study results and caveats: Researchers found some responding clones in pre-infection memory, a sign that cross-reactive memory joined.

The chain recombines TRBV7-2 with TRBJ2-1, with D uncertain. The receptor was derived from a man between 18 and 29 years old who had mild COVID-19 (a few samples of this study predate the infection). Cell type and time point are not known. Sequenced material: PBMCs or a T cell subset sorted from them (not recorded which). The CDR3 sequence: CASSLSQILGNEQFF. The DNA for the CDR3 is TGTGCCAGCAGCTTATCCCAAATCTTAGGAAATGAGCAGTTCTTC.